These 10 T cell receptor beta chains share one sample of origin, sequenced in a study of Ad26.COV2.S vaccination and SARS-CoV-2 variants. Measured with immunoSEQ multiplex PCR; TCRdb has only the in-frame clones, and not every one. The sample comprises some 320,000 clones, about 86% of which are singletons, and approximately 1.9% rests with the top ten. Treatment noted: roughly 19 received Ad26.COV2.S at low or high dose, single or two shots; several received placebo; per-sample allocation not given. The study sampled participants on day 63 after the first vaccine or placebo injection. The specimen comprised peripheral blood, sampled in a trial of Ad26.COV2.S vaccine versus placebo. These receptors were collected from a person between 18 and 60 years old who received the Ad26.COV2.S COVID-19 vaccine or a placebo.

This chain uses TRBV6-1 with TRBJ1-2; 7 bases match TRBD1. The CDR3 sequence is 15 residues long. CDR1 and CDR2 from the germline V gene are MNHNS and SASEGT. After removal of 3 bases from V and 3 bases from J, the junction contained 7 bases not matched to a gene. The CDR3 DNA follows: TGTGCCAGCAGTGACCCCAGACAGGGACACTATGGCTACACCTTC. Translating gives CASSDPRQGHYGYTF.

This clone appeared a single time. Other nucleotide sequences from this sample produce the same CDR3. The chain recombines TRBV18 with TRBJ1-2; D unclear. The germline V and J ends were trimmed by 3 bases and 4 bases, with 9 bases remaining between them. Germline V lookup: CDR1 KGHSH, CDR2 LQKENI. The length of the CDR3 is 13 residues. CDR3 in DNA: TGTGCCAGCTCACCCCCGGGAATCTATGGCTACACCTTC. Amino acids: CASSPPGIYGYTF.

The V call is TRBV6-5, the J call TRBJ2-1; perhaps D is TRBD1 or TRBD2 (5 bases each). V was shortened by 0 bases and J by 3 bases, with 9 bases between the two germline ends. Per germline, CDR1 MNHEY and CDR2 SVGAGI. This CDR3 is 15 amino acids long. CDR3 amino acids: CASSYSWDGYNEQFF. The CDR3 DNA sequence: TGTGCCAGCAGTTACTCTTGGGACGGCTACAATGAGCAGTTCTTC.

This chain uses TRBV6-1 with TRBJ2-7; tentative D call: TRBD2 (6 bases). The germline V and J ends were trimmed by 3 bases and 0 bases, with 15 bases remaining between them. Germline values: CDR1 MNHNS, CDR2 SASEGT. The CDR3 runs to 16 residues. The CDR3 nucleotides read TGTGCCAGCAGTGAGGAGGGCAACAACATCTCCTACGAGCAGTACTTC. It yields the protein CASSEEGNNISYEQYF.

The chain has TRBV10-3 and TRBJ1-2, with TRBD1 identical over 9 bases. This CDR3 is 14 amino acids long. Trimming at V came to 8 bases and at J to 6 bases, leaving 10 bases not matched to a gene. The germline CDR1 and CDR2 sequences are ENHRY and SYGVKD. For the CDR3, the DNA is TGTGCCATCGGAAGACAGGGGGAGGTTGATGGCTACACCTTC. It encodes CAIGRQGEVDGYTF.

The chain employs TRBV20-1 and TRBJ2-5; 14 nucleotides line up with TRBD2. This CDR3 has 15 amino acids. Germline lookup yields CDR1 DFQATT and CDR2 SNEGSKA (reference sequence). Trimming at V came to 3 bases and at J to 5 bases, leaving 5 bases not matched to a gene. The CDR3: CSASGTSGGWETQYF. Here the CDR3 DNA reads TGCAGTGCTAGTGGGACTAGCGGGGGTTGGGAGACCCAGTACTTC.

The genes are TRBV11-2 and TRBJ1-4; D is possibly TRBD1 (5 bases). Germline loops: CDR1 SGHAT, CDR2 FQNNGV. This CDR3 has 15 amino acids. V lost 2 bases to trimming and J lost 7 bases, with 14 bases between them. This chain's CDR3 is CASSLQGTWGEKLFF. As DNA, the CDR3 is TGTGCCAGCAGCTTACAAGGGACCTGGGGTGAAAAACTGTTTTTT.

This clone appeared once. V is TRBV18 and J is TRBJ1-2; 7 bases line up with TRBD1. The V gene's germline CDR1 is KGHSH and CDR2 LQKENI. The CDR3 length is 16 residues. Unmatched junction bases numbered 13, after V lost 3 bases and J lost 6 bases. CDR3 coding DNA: TGTGCCAGCTCACCCTGGCAGGGGGTGGATCTCAATGGCTACACCTTC. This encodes CASSPWQGVDLNGYTF.

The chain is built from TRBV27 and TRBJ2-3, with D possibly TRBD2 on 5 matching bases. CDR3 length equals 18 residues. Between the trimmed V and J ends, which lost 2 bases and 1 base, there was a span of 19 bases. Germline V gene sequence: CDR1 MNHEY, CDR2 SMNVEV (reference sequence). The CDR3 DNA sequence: TGTGCCAGCAGTTTAATGAACTATGGGGAGTATGGCACAGATACGCAGTATTTT. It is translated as CASSLMNYGEYGTDTQYF.

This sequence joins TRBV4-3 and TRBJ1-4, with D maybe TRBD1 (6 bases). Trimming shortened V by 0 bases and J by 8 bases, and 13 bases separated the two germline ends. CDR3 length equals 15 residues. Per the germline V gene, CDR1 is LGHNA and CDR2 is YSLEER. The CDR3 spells CASSQDRGGGEKLFF. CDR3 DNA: TGCGCCAGCAGCCAAGATAGAGGGGGAGGGGAAAAACTGTTTTTT.